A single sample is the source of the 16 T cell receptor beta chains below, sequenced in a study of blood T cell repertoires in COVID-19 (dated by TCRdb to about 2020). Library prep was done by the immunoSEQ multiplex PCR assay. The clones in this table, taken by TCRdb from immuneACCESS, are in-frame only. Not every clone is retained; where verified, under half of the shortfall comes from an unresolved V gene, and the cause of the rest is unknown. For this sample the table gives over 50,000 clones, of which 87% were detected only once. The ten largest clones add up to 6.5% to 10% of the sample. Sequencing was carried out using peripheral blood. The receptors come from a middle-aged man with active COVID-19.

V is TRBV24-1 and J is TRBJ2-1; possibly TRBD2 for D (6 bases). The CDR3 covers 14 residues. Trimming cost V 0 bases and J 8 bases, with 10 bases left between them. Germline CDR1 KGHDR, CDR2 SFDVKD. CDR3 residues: CATSDLRASDEQFF. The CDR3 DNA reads TGTGCCACCAGTGATTTGCGGGCTAGCGATGAGCAGTTCTTC.

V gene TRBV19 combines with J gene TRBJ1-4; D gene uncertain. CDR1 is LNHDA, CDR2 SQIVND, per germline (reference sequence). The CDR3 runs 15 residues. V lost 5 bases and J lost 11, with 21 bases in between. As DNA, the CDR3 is TGTGCCAGTAGTGTGAGTGTCGTGTCGCCGGGGAAACTGTTTTTT. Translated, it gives CASSVSVVSPGKLFF.

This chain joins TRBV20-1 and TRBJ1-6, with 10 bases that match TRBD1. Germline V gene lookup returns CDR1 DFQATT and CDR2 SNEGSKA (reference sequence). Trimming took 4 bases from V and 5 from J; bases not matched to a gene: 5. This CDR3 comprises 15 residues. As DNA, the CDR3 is TGCAGTGCTACTGACAGGGGGCTTAATAATTCACCCCTCCACTTT. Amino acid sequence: CSATDRGLNNSPLHF.

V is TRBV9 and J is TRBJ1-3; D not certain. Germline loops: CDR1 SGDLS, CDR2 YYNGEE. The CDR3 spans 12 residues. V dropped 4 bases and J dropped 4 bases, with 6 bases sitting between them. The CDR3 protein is CASSPPGNTIYF. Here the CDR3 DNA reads TGTGCCAGCAGCCCTCCCGGAAACACCATATATTTT.

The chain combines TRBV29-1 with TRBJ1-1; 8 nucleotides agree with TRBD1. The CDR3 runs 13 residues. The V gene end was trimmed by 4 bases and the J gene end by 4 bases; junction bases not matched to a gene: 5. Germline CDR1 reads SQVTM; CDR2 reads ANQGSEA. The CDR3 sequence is CSVGWTGRTEAFF. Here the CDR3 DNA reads TGCAGCGTTGGCTGGACAGGGCGCACTGAAGCTTTCTTT. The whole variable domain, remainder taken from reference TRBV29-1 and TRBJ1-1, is SAVISQKPSRDICQRGTSLTIQCQVDSQVTMMFWYRQQPGQSLTLIATANQGSEATYESGFVIDKFPISRPNLTFSTLTVSNMSPEDSSIYLCSVGWTGRTEAFFGQGTRLTVV.

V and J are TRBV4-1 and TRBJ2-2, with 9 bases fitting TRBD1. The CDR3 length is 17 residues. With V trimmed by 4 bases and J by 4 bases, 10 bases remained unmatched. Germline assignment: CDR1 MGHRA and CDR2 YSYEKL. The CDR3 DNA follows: TGCGCCAGCAGCCTTGTCACAGGGGGCACGGGCACCGGGGAGCTGTTTTTT. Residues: CASSLVTGGTGTGELFF.

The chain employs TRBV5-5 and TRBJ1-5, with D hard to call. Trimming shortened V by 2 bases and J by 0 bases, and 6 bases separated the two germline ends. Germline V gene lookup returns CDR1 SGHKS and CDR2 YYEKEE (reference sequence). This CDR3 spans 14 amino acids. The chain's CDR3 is CASSLDYSNQPQHF. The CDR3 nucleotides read TGTGCCAGCAGCTTAGACTATAGCAATCAGCCCCAGCATTTT.

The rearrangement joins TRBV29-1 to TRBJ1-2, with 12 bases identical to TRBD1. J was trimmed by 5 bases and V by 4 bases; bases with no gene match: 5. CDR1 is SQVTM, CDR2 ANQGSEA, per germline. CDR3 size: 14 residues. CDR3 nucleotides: TGCAGCGTTGGGGACAGGGGGCGGGAGTATGGCTACACCTTC. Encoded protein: CSVGDRGREYGYTF.

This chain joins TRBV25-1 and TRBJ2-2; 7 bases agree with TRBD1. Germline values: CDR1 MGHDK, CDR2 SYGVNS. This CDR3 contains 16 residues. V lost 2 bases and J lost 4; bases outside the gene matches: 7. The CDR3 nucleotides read TGTGCCAGCAGTGAAGTAGCAGGGGGAGTCACCGGGGAGCTGTTTTTT. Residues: CASSEVAGGVTGELFF.

The CDR3 DNA sequence: TGTGCCAGTAGTAGTTGGGGCGACCGGTGGGTTGCTTTCTTT. It is translated as CASSSWGDRWVAFF. This chain links TRBV19 with TRBJ1-1; possibly TRBD1 for D (5 bases). Germline lookup yields CDR1 LNHDA and CDR2 SQIVND (reference sequence). The CDR3 length is 14 residues. The ends were cut back, 4 bases at V and 11 bases at J, with 20 bases in the middle.

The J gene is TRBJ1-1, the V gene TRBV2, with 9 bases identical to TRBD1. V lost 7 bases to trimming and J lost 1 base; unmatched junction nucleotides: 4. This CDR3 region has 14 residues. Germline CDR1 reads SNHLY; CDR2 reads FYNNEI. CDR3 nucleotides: TGTGCCAGCATTACGACAGGGGGGAACACTGAAGCTTTCTTT. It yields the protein CASITTGGNTEAFF.

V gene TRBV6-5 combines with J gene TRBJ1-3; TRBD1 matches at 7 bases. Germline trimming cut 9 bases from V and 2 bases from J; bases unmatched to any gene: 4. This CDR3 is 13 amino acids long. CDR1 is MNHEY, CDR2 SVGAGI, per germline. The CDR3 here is CASQGEAGNTIYF. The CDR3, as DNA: TGTGCCAGTCAGGGGGAGGCTGGAAACACCATATATTTT.

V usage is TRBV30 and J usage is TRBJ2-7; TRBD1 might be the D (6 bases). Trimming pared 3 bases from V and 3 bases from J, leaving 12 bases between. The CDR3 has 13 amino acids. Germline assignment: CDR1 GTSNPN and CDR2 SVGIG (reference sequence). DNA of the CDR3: TGTGCCTGGAGGAGGGCAGGGGTCTACGAGCAGTACTTC. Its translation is CAWRRAGVYEQYF.

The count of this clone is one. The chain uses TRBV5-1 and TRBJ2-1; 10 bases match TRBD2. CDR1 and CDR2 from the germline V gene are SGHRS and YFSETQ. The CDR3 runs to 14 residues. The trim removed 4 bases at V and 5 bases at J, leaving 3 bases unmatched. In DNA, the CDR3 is TGCGCCAGCAGCACGGGACTAGCGCACAATGAGCAGTTCTTC. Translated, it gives CASSTGLAHNEQFF.

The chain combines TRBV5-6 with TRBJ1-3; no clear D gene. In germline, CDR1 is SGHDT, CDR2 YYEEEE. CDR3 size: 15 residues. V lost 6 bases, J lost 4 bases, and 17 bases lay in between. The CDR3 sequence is CASKAGPQPGNTIYF. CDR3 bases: TGTGCCAGCAAAGCGGGTCCTCAGCCGGGAAACACCATATATTTT. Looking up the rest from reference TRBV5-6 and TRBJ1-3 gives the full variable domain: DAGVTQSPTHLIKTRGQQVTLRCSPKSGHDTVSWYQQALGQGPQFIFQYYEEEERQRGNFPDRFSGHQFPNYSSELNVNALLLGDSALYLCASKAGPQPGNTIYFGEGSWLTVV.

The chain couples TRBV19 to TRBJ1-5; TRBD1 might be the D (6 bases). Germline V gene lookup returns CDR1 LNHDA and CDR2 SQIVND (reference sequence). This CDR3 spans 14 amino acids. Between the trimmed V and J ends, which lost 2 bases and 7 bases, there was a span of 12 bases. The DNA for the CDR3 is TGTGCCAGTAGTATATCAGGGGAGGGCCAGCCCCAGCATTTT. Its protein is CASSISGEGQPQHF.